The 8 T cell receptor beta chains in this list originate from one sample, sequenced in a study of T cell responses to AZD1222 COVID-19 vaccine. Assay: immunoSEQ multiplex PCR; the TCRdb copy retains only in-frame clones and omits some. The table shows 90,000 to 130,000 clones, with about 94% occurring only once. Specimen: peripheral blood, collected 28 days after the second AZD1222 dose. The receptors derive from an adult who received the AZD1222 COVID-19 vaccine.

The chain carries TRBV7-2 and TRBJ1-2; D is uncertain. The germline gives CDR1 SGHTA, CDR2 FQGNSA. The CDR3 loop spans 15 amino acids. The V end lost 7 bases, the J end lost 2 bases, and 17 bases lay between the germline ends. In DNA, the CDR3 is TGTGCCAGCAAACTGGGAACGATACAAAACTATGGCTACACCTTC. Translating it yields CASKLGTIQNYGYTF.

The chain uses TRBV4-1 and TRBJ1-1, with a tentative D call TRBD1 (6 bases). From germline, CDR1 is MGHRA and CDR2 YSYEKL. V lost 0 bases, J lost 5 bases, and 19 bases lay in between. CDR3 length: 17 amino acids. CDR3 sequence reads: CASSQEWGQGRSTEAFF. CDR3 sequence (DNA): TGCGCCAGCAGCCAAGAGTGGGGGCAGGGGAGGAGTACTGAAGCTTTCTTT.

Only one count was recorded for this clone. The V call is TRBV23-1, the J call TRBJ1-3; 7 bases map to TRBD1. TRBV23-1 is marked as an open reading frame, function uncertain. The CDR3 is 19 residues long. Unmatched junction bases numbered 19, after V lost 3 bases and J lost 5 bases. The CDR3 region has the DNA TGCGCCAGCAGTCACCCCAGGGCCCCGACAGGGACTAGACGAAACACCATATATTTT. It encodes CASSHPRAPTGTRRNTIYF.

This chain's CDR3 is CASRKGRQPQHF. CDR3 nucleotides: TGTGCCAGTAGGAAGGGGCGCCAGCCCCAGCATTTT. The rearrangement links TRBV19 to TRBJ1-5, with D possibly being TRBD1 (5 bases). The CDR3 is 12 amino acids. Trimming removed 6 bases at V and 7 bases at J, with 10 bases between. Germline V CDR1 and CDR2: LNHDA, SQIVND (reference sequence).

V gene TRBV3-1 (or the pseudogene TRBV3-2) combines with J gene TRBJ1-2, with 9 bases matching TRBD1. Germline loops: CDR1 LGHDT, CDR2 YNNKEL (reference sequence). V was pared by 4 bases and J by 8 bases, with 8 bases of the junction left unmatched. This CDR3 spans 14 amino acids. The CDR3 spells CASSRTGGVGGYTF. The DNA for the CDR3 is TGTGCCAGCAGCCGAACAGGGGGCGTCGGGGGCTACACCTTC.

The rearrangement uses TRBV2 and TRBJ2-1; 9 positions match TRBD2. The CDR3 sequence is 16 residues long. V was pared by 4 bases and J by 7 bases, with 11 bases of the junction left unmatched. Germline V CDR1 and CDR2: SNHLY, FYNNEI. The CDR3: CASSVLSGRGGNEQFF. CDR3 in DNA: TGTGCCAGCAGTGTCCTTAGCGGGAGAGGGGGGAATGAGCAGTTCTTC.

This chain connects TRBV29-1 to TRBJ1-1, with D uncertain. Germline assignment: CDR1 SQVTM and CDR2 ANQGSEA. The CDR3 extends over 15 amino acids. V was trimmed by 2 bases and J by 4 bases, leaving 17 bases between them. This CDR3 reads CSVESRLRPVTEAFF. CDR3 DNA: TGCAGCGTTGAATCCCGATTGCGGCCTGTCACTGAAGCTTTCTTT.

V and J are TRBV18 and TRBJ1-4; 10 nucleotides agree with TRBD1. The CDR3 has 17 amino acids. Germline V gene data show CDR1 as KGHSH and CDR2 as LQKENI. Trimming at V came to 1 base and at J to 6 bases, leaving 8 bases not matched to a gene. This chain's CDR3 is CASSPQTGGEGDEKLFF. In nucleotides, the CDR3 is TGTGCCAGCTCACCACAGACAGGGGGCGAAGGTGATGAAAAACTGTTTTTT. Filled out from reference TRBV18 and TRBJ1-4, the complete variable domain reads NAGVMQNPRHLVRRRGQEARLRCSPMKGHSHVYWYRQLPEEGLKFMVYLQKENIIDESGMPKERFSAEFPKEGPSILRIQQVVRGDSAAYFCASSPQTGGEGDEKLFFGSGTQLSVL.